Presented here are 15 T cell receptor beta chains from one specimen sequenced in a study of cytomegalovirus exposure and HLA in healthy donors. A multiplex PCR was run with 60 Vbeta primers and 13 Jbeta primers. Some clones are missing from TCRdb's copy, which holds only in-frame ones; the method was immunoSEQ multiplex PCR. The sample holds 100,000 to 150,000 clones, about 10% seen once. The sequencing sample was made of PBMCs. The receptors were gathered from a woman under 30 in good health and CMV-seropositive.

This clone was found a few times. The chain employs TRBV4-2 and TRBJ2-5; D is perhaps TRBD2 (5 bases). Between the trimmed V and J ends, which lost 0 bases and 5 bases, there was a span of 13 bases. CDR1 and CDR2 from the germline V gene are LGHNA and YNFKEQ. This CDR3 spans 15 amino acids. The CDR3 region has the DNA TGTGCCAGCAGCCAAGATGAGGGCCCGACGGAGACCCAGTACTTC. The encoded protein is CASSQDEGPTETQYF.

This clone occurred a few times. CDR3 loop: CASSLFPPRGRGANVLTF. CDR3 DNA: TGTGCCAGCAGCCTATTCCCCCCCCGGGGGAGGGGGGCCAACGTCCTGACTTTC. The V call is TRBV7-2, the J call TRBJ2-6; D may be TRBD2 (6 bases). V was cut by 5 bases and J by 4 bases, with 21 bases left in between. Germline CDR1 and CDR2: SGHTA and FQGNSA. CDR3 length: 18 amino acids.

This rearrangement joins TRBV18 to TRBJ2-1; D remains ambiguous. The CDR3 loop spans 13 amino acids. V gave up 0 bases and J gave up 5 bases, with 5 bases separating them. From germline, CDR1 is KGHSH and CDR2 LQKENI. As DNA, the CDR3 is TGTGCCAGCTCACCACCACAAAACAATGAGCAGTTCTTC. Translated: CASSPPQNNEQFF.

V and J are TRBV7-3 and TRBJ2-1; 8 bases line up with TRBD2. This CDR3 has 16 residues. J gave up 5 bases and V 2 bases, and 8 bases lay outside the gene matches. Germline V CDR1 and CDR2: SGHTA, FQGTGA. CDR3 sequence (DNA): TGTGCCAGCAGCTTATGGCCGGGAGGGCCTAACAATGAGCAGTTCTTC. Encoded protein: CASSLWPGGPNNEQFF.

The chain combines TRBV19 with TRBJ1-2, with D perhaps TRBD1 (5 bases). CDR3 length equals 13 residues. Germline CDR1 reads LNHDA; CDR2 reads SQIVND (reference sequence). Trimming took 7 bases from V and 2 from J, leaving 11 bases between them. The CDR3 region is CASTLQANYGYTF. The CDR3 nucleotides are TGTGCCAGTACCCTACAGGCAAACTATGGCTACACCTTC.

This clone was seen more than once but under ten times. The chain links TRBV19 to TRBJ1-1; 9 bases fit TRBD1. This CDR3 comprises 13 residues. Germline-derived CDR1 and CDR2 are LNHDA and SQIVND (reference sequence). The junction had 5 bases not matched to a gene; V was cut back by 7 bases and J by 5 bases. The CDR3 here is CASNTGGHTEAFF. The CDR3 region has the DNA TGTGCCAGTAACACAGGGGGCCATACTGAAGCTTTCTTT.

This chain links TRBV4-1 with TRBJ2-7; possibly TRBD2 for D (5 bases). This CDR3 has 17 amino acids. Germline CDR1 and CDR2: MGHRA and YSYEKL. Trimming pared 1 base from V and 10 bases from J, leaving 26 bases between. Here the CDR3 DNA reads TGCGCCAGCAGCCAAGTTAGTTCTTCGGACTTCCGTTTTTCACAGTACTTC. It encodes CASSQVSSSDFRFSQYF.

The chain carries TRBV6-6 and TRBJ1-2; tentatively, D is TRBD1 (6 bases). There are 13 residues in the CDR3. Looked up from germline, CDR1 is MNHNY and CDR2 is SVGAGI (reference sequence). The V gene lost 8 bases and the J gene lost 8 bases, with 18 bases spanning the gap. CDR3 amino acids: CASGGREGGGYTF. The CDR3 DNA reads TGTGCCAGCGGAGGGCGCGAGGGGGGGGGCTACACCTTC.

This chain uses TRBV19 with TRBJ1-2, with a possible D match to TRBD1 (5 bases). The CDR3 runs to 13 residues. Trimming left V 3 bases short and J 5 bases short, with 10 bases between. Per germline, CDR1 LNHDA and CDR2 SQIVND (reference sequence). DNA for the CDR3: TGTGCCAGTAGTATCGCCGACAGTTATGGCTACACCTTC. This encodes CASSIADSYGYTF.

In its sample, this clone was seen a few times. This sequence joins TRBV28 and TRBJ2-3; 8 positions match TRBD2. The CDR3 is 15 residues long. Germline loops: CDR1 MDHEN, CDR2 SYDVKM. The J segment lost 5 bases and the V segment lost 3 bases, leaving 7 bases of the junction unmatched. CDR3 in amino acids: CASSLYSLAEDTQYF. CDR3 sequence (DNA): TGTGCCAGCAGTTTGTACTCACTAGCGGAAGATACGCAGTATTTT. Supplemented by reference TRBV28 and TRBJ2-3, the full variable domain reads DVKVTQSSRYLVKRTGEKVFLECVQDMDHENMFWYRQDPGLGLRLIYFSYDVKMKEKGDIPEGYSVSREKKERFSLILESASTNQTSMYLCASSLYSLAEDTQYFGPGTRLTVL.

This clone was seen a handful of times. The conserved phenylalanine or tryptophan is not found at the CDR3 terminus, so this likely reflects a read error. The gene calls are TRBV28 and TRBJ1-1, with D unresolved. This CDR3 region has 15 residues. The germline CDR1 and CDR2 sequences are MDHEN and SYDVKM. The V gene lost 3 bases and the J gene lost 3 bases, with 14 bases spanning the gap. Here the CDR3 reads CASSLSQGLYTEAFV. The CDR3 nucleotides are TGTGCCAGCAGTTTGTCACAAGGACTCTACACTGAAGCTTTCGTT.

J is TRBJ2-7 and V is TRBV2, with D perhaps TRBD2 (6 bases). The germline CDR1 and CDR2 sequences are SNHLY and FYNNEI. The CDR3 length is 13 residues. V was trimmed by 10 bases and J by 2 bases, leaving 15 bases between them. The CDR3 coding sequence is TGTGCCACCGGGGGTCAGGGAACCTACGAGCAGTACTTC. Translated, it gives CATGGQGTYEQYF.

This clone was seen only a few times. The rearrangement joins TRBV2 to TRBJ2-1, with D possibly being TRBD2 (5 bases). With 2 bases removed from V and 0 bases from J, the gap between germline ends came to 8 bases. Germline lookup yields CDR1 SNHLY and CDR2 FYNNEI. The CDR3 is made up of 15 amino acids. The CDR3 protein is CASSERGSSYNEQFF. The CDR3 region has the DNA TGTGCCAGCAGTGAACGGGGTAGCTCCTACAATGAGCAGTTCTTC.

This clone was found a few times. The rearrangement joins TRBV2 to TRBJ1-1; tentative D call: TRBD1 (6 bases). Between the trimmed V and J ends, which lost 2 bases and 4 bases, there was a span of 17 bases. Germline values: CDR1 SNHLY, CDR2 FYNNEI. This CDR3 is 16 amino acids long. Here the CDR3 DNA reads TGTGCCAGCAGTGAAATCCCGGGGGGCGCTTCCACTGAAGCTTTCTTT. Translating it yields CASSEIPGGASTEAFF. The full variable domain, with the rest looked up from reference TRBV2 and TRBJ1-1, is EPEVTQTPSHQVTQMGQEVILRCVPISNHLYFYWYRQILGQKVEFLVSFYNNEISEKSEIFDDQFSVERPDGSNFTLKIRSTKLEDSAMYFCASSEIPGGASTEAFFGQGTRLTVV.

This clone was detected only a few times. The J gene is TRBJ2-1, the V gene TRBV5-1, with 8 bases aligning to TRBD2. V dropped 0 bases and J dropped 0; count of bases not matched to a gene: 2. Germline CDR1 is SGHRS and CDR2 is YFSETQ. This CDR3 contains 16 residues. CDR3 protein: CASSLGSGASYNEQFF. In DNA, the CDR3 is TGCGCCAGCAGCTTGGGTAGCGGGGCCTCCTACAATGAGCAGTTCTTC.